One and the same sample provided the 26 T cell receptor beta chains below, sequenced in a study of CD8 T cells in ankylosing spondylitis. General study findings and limits: Seemingly characteristic of ankylosing spondylitis blood was a TCR beta motif consisting of about 8 highly homologous variants.

MiXCR, run by TCRdb on the 5' RACE reads, gives a single entry per CDR3 protein. The sample has about 390,000 distinct CDR3 sequences, about 20% seen once. Their antigens remain unidentified. The specimen sequenced was blood, either unsorted or a sorted T cell fraction (not recorded which). The receptors originated from a male donor with ankylosing spondylitis.

The rearrangement joins TRBV7-2 to TRBJ1-1; 7 bases align to TRBD1. The CDR3 has 14 amino acids. V was pared by 5 bases and J by 5 bases, with 8 bases of the junction left unmatched. Per germline, CDR1 SGHTA and CDR2 FQGNSA. The CDR3, as DNA: TGTGCCAGCAGCATAAACAGGGGAGTGACTGAAGCTTTCTTT. As protein: CASSINRGVTEAFF.

There are a few counts of this clonotype. The rearrangement joins TRBV19 to TRBJ1-4, with a weak D call TRBD1 (5 bases). Germline CDR1 reads LNHDA; CDR2 reads SQIVND (reference sequence). Trimming pared 5 bases from V and 8 bases from J, leaving 15 bases between. This CDR3 comprises 14 residues. The CDR3 region has the DNA TGTGCCAGTAGTCCCGGCCCGGGGCGAGAAAAACTGTTTTTT. Translated: CASSPGPGREKLFF.

This clonotype was recorded a few times. The chain is built from TRBV25-1 and TRBJ1-4, with TRBD1 matching 7 bases. The V segment lost 3 bases and the J segment 8 bases; nucleotides outside the gene matches: 6. Germline V gene lookup returns CDR1 MGHDK and CDR2 SYGVNS. The length of the CDR3 is 14 residues. The CDR3 reads CASSDDRDGEKLFF. CDR3 DNA: TGTGCCAGCAGTGACGACAGGGACGGGGAAAAACTGTTTTTT.

V usage is TRBV20-1 and J usage is TRBJ1-3; no definite D call. From germline, CDR1 is DFQATT and CDR2 SNEGSKA (reference sequence). Between the trimmed V and J ends, which lost 6 bases and 0 bases, there was a span of 18 bases. The CDR3 length is 16 residues. The CDR3 DNA reads as TGCAGTGCGCTAGGAGAGCTTAAGAGCTCTGGAAACACCATATATTTT. It yields the protein CSALGELKSSGNTIYF.

The CDR3 region is CSVEVVSANYGYTF. The CDR3 DNA is TGCAGCGTTGAAGTGGTCAGCGCTAACTATGGCTACACCTTC. The rearrangement joins TRBV29-1 to TRBJ1-2, with D unclear. V was pared by 1 base and J by 0 bases, with 9 bases between. The CDR3 totals 14 residues. Germline V gene data show CDR1 as SQVTM and CDR2 as ANQGSEA.

CDR3 DNA: TGTGCCAGTAGTAGCAGAAGTAAGCAAGAGACCCAGTACTTC. Its translation: CASSSRSKQETQYF. This chain joins TRBV19 and TRBJ2-5; D unresolved. Germline V CDR1 and CDR2: LNHDA, SQIVND (reference sequence). Trimming removed 4 bases from V and 2 bases from J, with 11 bases in between. The CDR3 contains 14 residues.

This clonotype occurred many times. The chain is built from TRBV18 and TRBJ2-7; D is unresolved. The V end was cut by 0 bases, the J end by 3 bases, with 6 bases between. CDR1 is KGHSH and CDR2 is LQKENI in the germline V gene. This CDR3 spans 13 amino acids. This CDR3 reads CASSPPTRYEQYF. The DNA for the CDR3 is TGTGCCAGCTCACCACCGACGCGCTACGAGCAGTACTTC. Together with reference TRBV18 and TRBJ2-7, the CDR3 gives the full variable domain: NAGVMQNPRHLVRRRGQEARLRCSPMKGHSHVYWYRQLPEEGLKFMVYLQKENIIDESGMPKERFSAEFPKEGPSILRIQQVVRGDSAAYFCASSPPTRYEQYFGPGTRLTVT.

This clonotype was seen only a few times. The J gene is TRBJ2-2, the V gene TRBV20-1, with 7 bases fitting TRBD1. Germline V lookup: CDR1 DFQATT, CDR2 SNEGSKA (reference sequence). The junction had 6 bases not matched to a gene; V was cut back by 2 bases and J by 6 bases. This CDR3 is built from 14 residues. CDR3 amino acids: CSARPTTGSGELFF. The CDR3 coding sequence is TGCAGTGCTAGACCCACGACAGGGTCCGGGGAGCTGTTTTTT.

V usage is TRBV4-2 and J usage is TRBJ2-4, with D tentatively TRBD2 (6 bases). The germline CDR1 and CDR2 sequences are LGHNA and YNFKEQ. CDR3 length: 13 residues. Trimming pared 6 bases from V and 0 bases from J, leaving 6 bases between. The CDR3 coding sequence is TGTGCCAGCAGGGGACTAGCCAAAAACATTCAGTACTTC. It codes for CASRGLAKNIQYF.

CDR3 protein: CASSYTTVNTGELFF. CDR3 in DNA: TGTGCCAGCAGTTACACCACGGTGAACACCGGGGAGCTGTTTTTT. V is TRBV6-2 or TRBV6-3 and J is TRBJ2-2; D is ambiguous. The CDR3 has 15 amino acids. In germline, CDR1 is MNHEY, CDR2 SVGEGT. V lost 2 bases to trimming and J lost 1 base, with 8 bases between them.

This clonotype appeared many times. The chain employs TRBV20-1 and TRBJ2-5, with D unresolved. Trimming cost V 6 bases and J 5 bases, with 7 bases left between them. Germline assignment: CDR1 DFQATT and CDR2 SNEGSKA (reference sequence). This CDR3 spans 10 amino acids. CDR3 DNA: TGCAGTGCGGCTCGCGAGACCCAGTACTTC. Translation: CSAARETQYF.

This clonotype occurred a few times. The V and J genes are TRBV6-5 and TRBJ2-7; 10 bases fit TRBD2. V was pared by 2 bases and J by 4 bases, with 5 bases of the junction left unmatched. CDR3 length equals 15 residues. CDR1 MNHEY and CDR2 SVGAGI come from the germline V gene. Here the CDR3 DNA reads TGTGCCAGCAGTTACCGACTAGCGGGTTTGTACGAGCAGTACTTC. Translation: CASSYRLAGLYEQYF.

V usage is TRBV27 and J usage is TRBJ2-3; 11 bases fit TRBD2. J gave up 1 base and V 4 bases, and 4 bases lay outside the gene matches. CDR3 length equals 16 residues. The V gene's germline CDR1 is MNHEY and CDR2 SMNVEV (reference sequence). CDR3 in amino acids: CASSSLLAGGTDTQYF. The CDR3 DNA sequence: TGTGCCAGCAGTTCACTACTAGCGGGAGGCACAGATACGCAGTATTTT.

A few counts support this clonotype. The chain has TRBV7-9 and TRBJ2-1; no definite D call. Deletions cut 7 bases from V and 9 bases from J, with 19 bases between. Germline CDR1 is SEHNR and CDR2 is FQNEAQ (reference sequence). The CDR3 spans 14 residues. The CDR3 bases are TGTGCCAGCACCCTAGGCGGCCCCTTCGGTGAGCAGTTCTTC. It is translated as CASTLGGPFGEQFF.

This chain links TRBV7-2 with TRBJ1-1, with unresolved D. There are 11 residues in the CDR3. The germline CDR1 and CDR2 sequences are SGHTA and FQGNSA. The V end was cut by 4 bases, the J end by 4 bases, with 4 bases between. Here the CDR3 DNA reads TGTGCCAGCAGCTCCCTCACTGAAGCTTTCTTT. Its protein product is CASSSLTEAFF.

This clonotype was detected a few times. V usage is TRBV5-1 and J usage is TRBJ1-1, with TRBD1 matching 10 bases. V shed 3 bases, J shed 0 bases, and the junction held 2 bases outside the gene matches. The CDR3 is 15 residues long. CDR1 and CDR2 (germline): SGHRS, YFSETQ. This CDR3 is CASSWTGGVNTEAFF. The CDR3 coding sequence is TGCGCCAGCAGCTGGACAGGGGGGGTGAACACTGAAGCTTTCTTT.

This clonotype was observed a handful of times. The V gene is TRBV6-5, the J gene TRBJ2-2; 7 nucleotides line up with TRBD1. The J segment lost 5 bases and the V segment lost 2 bases, leaving 11 bases of the junction unmatched. CDR3 length equals 17 residues. Germline V gene sequence: CDR1 MNHEY, CDR2 SVGAGI. CDR3 loop: CASSYRGSRGRTGELFF. CDR3 nucleotides: TGTGCCAGCAGTTACCGAGGATCTAGGGGGCGGACCGGGGAGCTGTTTTTT.

The chain links TRBV10-3 to TRBJ1-3; no firm D call. CDR1 is ENHRY and CDR2 is SYGVKD in the germline V gene. V lost 5 bases, J lost 0 bases, and 8 bases lay in between. This CDR3 is built from 14 residues. Here the CDR3 reads CAISPGNSGNTIYF. The CDR3 nucleotides read TGTGCCATCAGTCCAGGAAACTCTGGAAACACCATATATTTT.

This clonotype was seen just once. J is TRBJ1-2 and V is TRBV20-1, with TRBD1 matching 9 bases. Germline CDR1 and CDR2: DFQATT and SNEGSKA (reference sequence). CDR3 size: 12 residues. The CDR3 DNA sequence: TGCAGCACTCGGGGGACAGGGAAAGGCTACACCTTC. Protein product: CSTRGTGKGYTF.

The chain combines TRBV20-1 with TRBJ1-5; D gene unclear. Germline lookup yields CDR1 DFQATT and CDR2 SNEGSKA (reference sequence). This CDR3 spans 14 amino acids. The V end lost 6 bases, the J end lost 1 base, and 13 bases lay between the germline ends. CDR3: CSASKEVSNQPQHF. CDR3 DNA: TGCAGTGCCTCGAAAGAAGTCAGCAATCAGCCCCAGCATTTT.

This chain connects TRBV20-1 to TRBJ2-7; 11 bases fit TRBD2. CDR3 length: 15 residues. V shed 3 bases and J 3 bases; nucleotides not matched to a gene: 7. Germline assignment: CDR1 DFQATT and CDR2 SNEGSKA (reference sequence). CDR3 in DNA: TGCAGTGCTAGCATTCCACTAGCGGGAGTCTACGAGCAGTACTTC. This codes for CSASIPLAGVYEQYF.

Here the CDR3 reads CSARLPGRRGVNEQFF. The CDR3 DNA reads TGCAGTGCTAGACTTCCCGGTCGTCGCGGAGTCAATGAGCAGTTCTTC. The rearrangement uses TRBV20-1 and TRBJ2-1, with no clear D. Germline V CDR1 and CDR2: DFQATT, SNEGSKA (reference sequence). Trimming removed 2 bases at V and 6 bases at J, with 20 bases between. The CDR3 runs to 16 residues.

This clonotype occurred many times. The gene calls are TRBV11-1 and TRBJ1-5; D is ambiguous. Per the germline V gene, CDR1 is SGHAT and CDR2 is FQDESV (reference sequence). V was pared by 1 base and J by 1 base, with 8 bases between. The CDR3 length is 15 residues. CDR3 in amino acids: CASSLGGGSNQPQHF. CDR3 nucleotides: TGTGCCAGCAGCTTAGGCGGAGGCAGCAATCAGCCCCAGCATTTT.

This clonotype was picked up a small number of times. The chain joins TRBV4-2 to TRBJ1-2; D gene uncertain. Per the germline V gene, CDR1 is LGHNA and CDR2 is YNFKEQ. This CDR3 has 15 residues. The V and J ends lost 7 bases and 3 bases respectively, with 18 bases between them. The CDR3 reads CASTRPEQRDYGYTF. CDR3 bases: TGTGCCAGCACCAGACCTGAGCAGAGGGACTATGGCTACACCTTC.

The chain carries TRBV19 and TRBJ1-1; D ambiguous. Germline assignment: CDR1 LNHDA and CDR2 SQIVND (reference sequence). Trimming removed 6 bases at V and 2 bases at J, with 19 bases between. CDR3 length: 16 amino acids. The CDR3 loop reads CASRWHRQKGNTEAFF. In DNA form, the CDR3 reads TGTGCCAGTAGATGGCATCGCCAAAAGGGAAACACTGAAGCTTTCTTT.

This clonotype was seen only a few times. This sequence joins TRBV3-1 and TRBJ2-7; D is perhaps TRBD1 or TRBD2 (5 bases each). V was shortened by 4 bases and J by 0 bases, with 16 bases between the two germline ends. CDR3 length equals 16 residues. Germline values: CDR1 LGHDT, CDR2 YNNKEL (reference sequence). CDR3 sequence (DNA): TGTGCCAGCAGCCCTTCCGGGGCAGGTATCTCCTACGAGCAGTACTTC. It is translated as CASSPSGAGISYEQYF.